This T cell receptor beta chain was observed in a study of shared clonotypes between healthy human individuals. The CDR3 consists of 14 residues. V was cut by 2 bases and J by 0 bases, with 8 bases left in between. Looked up from germline, CDR1 is SGHAT and CDR2 is FQNNGV. The repertoire was sequenced with immunoSEQ multiplex PCR; TCRdb's copy has only in-frame clones and lacks some. The table records about 680,000 clones, 73% of them present only once. V usage is TRBV11-2 and J usage is TRBJ2-7; no firm D call. Sequencing used memory CD4+ T cells sorted from blood. Subset in this sample: CD45RA-negative fraction. This TCR was sampled from a woman under 40 in good health. CDR3 sequence (DNA): TGTGCCAGCAGCTTAATGCAGGCCTCCTACGAGCAGTACTTC. This gives the protein CASSLMQASYEQYF.